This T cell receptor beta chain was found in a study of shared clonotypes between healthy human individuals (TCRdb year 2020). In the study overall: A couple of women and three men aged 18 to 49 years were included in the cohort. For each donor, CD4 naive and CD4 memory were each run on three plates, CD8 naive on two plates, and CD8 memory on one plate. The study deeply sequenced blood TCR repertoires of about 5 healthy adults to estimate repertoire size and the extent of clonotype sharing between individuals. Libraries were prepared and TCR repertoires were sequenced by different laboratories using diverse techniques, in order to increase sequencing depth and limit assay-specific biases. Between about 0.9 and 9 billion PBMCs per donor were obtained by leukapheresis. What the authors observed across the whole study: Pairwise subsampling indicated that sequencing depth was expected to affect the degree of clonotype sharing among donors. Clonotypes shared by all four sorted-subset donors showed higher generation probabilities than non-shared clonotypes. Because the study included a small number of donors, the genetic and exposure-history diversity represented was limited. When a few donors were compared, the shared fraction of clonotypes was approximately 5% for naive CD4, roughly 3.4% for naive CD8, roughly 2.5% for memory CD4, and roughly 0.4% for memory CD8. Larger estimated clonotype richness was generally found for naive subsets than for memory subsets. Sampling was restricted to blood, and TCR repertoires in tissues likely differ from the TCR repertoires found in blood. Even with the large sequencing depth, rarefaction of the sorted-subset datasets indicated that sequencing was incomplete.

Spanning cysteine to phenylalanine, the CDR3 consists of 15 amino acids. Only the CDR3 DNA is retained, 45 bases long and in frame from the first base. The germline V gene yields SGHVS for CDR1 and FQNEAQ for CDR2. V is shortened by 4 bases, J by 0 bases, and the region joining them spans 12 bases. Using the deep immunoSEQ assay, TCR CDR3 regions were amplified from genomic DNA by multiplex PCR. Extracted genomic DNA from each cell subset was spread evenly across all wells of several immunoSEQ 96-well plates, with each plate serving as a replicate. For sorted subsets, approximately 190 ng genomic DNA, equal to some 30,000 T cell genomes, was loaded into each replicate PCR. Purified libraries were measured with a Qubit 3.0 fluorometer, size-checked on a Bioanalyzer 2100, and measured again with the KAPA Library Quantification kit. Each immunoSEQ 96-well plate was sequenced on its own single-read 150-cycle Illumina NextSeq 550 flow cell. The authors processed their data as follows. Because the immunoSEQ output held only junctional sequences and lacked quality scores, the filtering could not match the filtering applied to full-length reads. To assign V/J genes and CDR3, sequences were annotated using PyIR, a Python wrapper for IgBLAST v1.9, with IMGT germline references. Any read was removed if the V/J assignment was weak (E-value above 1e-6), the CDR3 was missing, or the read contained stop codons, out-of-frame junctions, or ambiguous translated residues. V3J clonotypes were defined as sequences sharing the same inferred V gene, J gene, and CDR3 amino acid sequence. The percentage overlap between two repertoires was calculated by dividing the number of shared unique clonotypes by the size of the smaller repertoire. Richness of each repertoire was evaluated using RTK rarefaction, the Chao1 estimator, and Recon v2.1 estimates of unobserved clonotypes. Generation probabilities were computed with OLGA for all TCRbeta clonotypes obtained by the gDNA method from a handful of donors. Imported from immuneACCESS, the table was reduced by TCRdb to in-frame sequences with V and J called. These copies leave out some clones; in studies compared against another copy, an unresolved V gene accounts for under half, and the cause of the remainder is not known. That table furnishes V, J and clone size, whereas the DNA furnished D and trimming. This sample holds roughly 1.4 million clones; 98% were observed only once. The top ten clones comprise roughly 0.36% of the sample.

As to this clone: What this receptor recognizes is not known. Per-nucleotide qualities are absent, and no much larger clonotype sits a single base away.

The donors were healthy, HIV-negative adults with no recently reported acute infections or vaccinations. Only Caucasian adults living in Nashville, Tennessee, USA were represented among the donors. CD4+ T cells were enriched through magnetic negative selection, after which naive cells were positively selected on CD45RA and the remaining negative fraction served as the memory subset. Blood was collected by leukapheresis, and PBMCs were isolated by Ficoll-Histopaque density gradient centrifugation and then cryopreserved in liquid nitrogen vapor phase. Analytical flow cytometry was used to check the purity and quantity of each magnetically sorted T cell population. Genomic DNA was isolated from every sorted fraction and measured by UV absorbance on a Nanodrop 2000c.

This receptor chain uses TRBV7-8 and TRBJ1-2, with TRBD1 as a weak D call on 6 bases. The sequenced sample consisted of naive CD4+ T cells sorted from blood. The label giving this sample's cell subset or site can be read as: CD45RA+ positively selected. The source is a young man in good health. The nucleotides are TGTGCCAGCAGCTCCGGACAGCGGACTAACTATGGCTACACCTTC. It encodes CASSSGQRTNYGYTF.